This T cell receptor beta chain comes out of a study of graft-versus-host responses after intestinal transplantation. The study's findings and limits: Within the allografts of patients who had graft-donor T cell macrochimerism, graft-versus-host to host-versus-graft clonal ratios were high. Early after transplant, HvG clones declined as circulating GvH clones peaked.

TCRdb's copy holds only in-frame clones and misses some; the assay was immunoSEQ multiplex PCR. The top ten hold around 0.2% of the sample, which has approximately 39,000 clones, 94% seen once. In regard to this clone: What it binds is unknown.

The CDR3 covers 13 residues. Germline CDR1 SGDLS, CDR2 YYNGEE. V shed 3 bases and J shed 2 bases, with 9 bases lying between them. The sequence derives from a human donor who was the organ donor for an intestinal transplant. Sequencing was performed on unstimulated CD4+ T cells sorted from spleen or lymph node cells, taken before transplant. This chain connects TRBV9 to TRBJ2-7; a weak D match, TRBD2 (6 bases). The CDR3 sequence: CASSGDLAYEQYF. The CDR3 DNA follows: TGTGCCAGCAGCGGGGACTTGGCCTACGAGCAGTACTTC.